A selection of T cell receptor beta chains follows, all from one sample in a study of T cell responses to AZD1222 COVID-19 vaccine. The repertoire was sequenced with immunoSEQ multiplex PCR; TCRdb's copy has only in-frame clones and lacks some. The profile shows about 130,000 clones, approximately 85% of them singletons. Sample: peripheral blood, taken on day 0 of AZD1222 vaccination. The receptors shown here come from an adult in good health. The CDR3 runs from the conserved cysteine through the conserved F or W. Each record gives: V gene, clone size, CDR3 length, D gene, J gene, CDR3 protein, CDR3 DNA. D genes are given only for firm matches. Rows may omit the clone size; those that give it use once, few, many or a size class.

v_call: TRBV2; clone_size: NA; cdr3_length: 14; d_call: NA; j_call: TRBJ2-6; cdr3_aa: CASKSLSGANVLTF; cdr3_nt: TGTGCCAGCAAATCCTTGTCTGGGGCCAACGTCCTGACTTTC
v_call: TRBV2; clone_size: NA; cdr3_length: 12; d_call: NA; j_call: TRBJ2-3; cdr3_aa: CASRLARDTQYF; cdr3_nt: TGTGCCAGCAGGTTAGCTAGGGATACGCAGTATTTT
v_call: TRBV19; clone_size: NA; cdr3_length: 16; d_call: TRBD2; j_call: TRBJ2-1; cdr3_aa: CASRVLAEGVYNEQFF; cdr3_nt: TGTGCCAGTAGAGTACTAGCGGAGGGAGTTTACAATGAGCAGTTCTTC
v_call: TRBV13; clone_size: NA; cdr3_length: 13; d_call: NA; j_call: TRBJ2-1; cdr3_aa: CASSLIGGGEQFF; cdr3_nt: TGTGCCAGCAGCTTAATAGGTGGGGGTGAGCAGTTCTTC
v_call: TRBV9; clone_size: once; cdr3_length: 12; d_call: NA; j_call: TRBJ1-2; cdr3_aa: CASSPSGDGYTF; cdr3_nt: TGTGCCAGCAGCCCCTCGGGGGATGGCTACACCTTC
v_call: TRBV4-1; clone_size: NA; cdr3_length: 15; d_call: TRBD1; j_call: TRBJ1-6; cdr3_aa: CASSNRGDKVTPLHF; cdr3_nt: TGCGCCAGCAGCAACAGGGGGGATAAAGTCACACCCCTCCACTTT
v_call: TRBV30; clone_size: NA; cdr3_length: 11; d_call: NA; j_call: TRBJ1-3; cdr3_aa: CAWGTGNTIYF; cdr3_nt: TGTGCCTGGGGGACAGGAAACACCATATATTTT
v_call: TRBV9; clone_size: once; cdr3_length: 16; d_call: NA; j_call: TRBJ2-3; cdr3_aa: CASSAYRDRLTDTQYF; cdr3_nt: TGTGCCAGCAGCGCCTACCGGGATCGACTCACAGATACGCAGTATTTT
v_call: TRBV3-1/TRBV3-2; clone_size: NA; cdr3_length: 14; d_call: NA; j_call: TRBJ2-1; cdr3_aa: CASSPDSYYNEQFF; cdr3_nt: TGTGCCAGCAGCCCTGACTCCTACTACAATGAGCAGTTCTTC
v_call: TRBV10-2; clone_size: few; cdr3_length: 11; d_call: NA; j_call: TRBJ1-1; cdr3_aa: CASTEGGVAFF; cdr3_nt: TGCGCCAGCACTGAAGGAGGGGTGGCTTTCTTT
v_call: TRBV27; clone_size: few; cdr3_length: 16; d_call: NA; j_call: TRBJ2-7; cdr3_aa: CASSPPQGRGFYEQYF; cdr3_nt: TGTGCCAGCAGTCCACCCCAGGGAAGAGGGTTCTACGAGCAGTACTTC
v_call: TRBV27; clone_size: NA; cdr3_length: 15; d_call: TRBD1; j_call: TRBJ2-1; cdr3_aa: CASSPGQGEHNEQFF; cdr3_nt: TGTGCCAGCAGTCCGGGACAGGGAGAACACAATGAGCAGTTCTTC
v_call: TRBV11-2; clone_size: NA; cdr3_length: 15; d_call: TRBD1; j_call: TRBJ1-1; cdr3_aa: CASSLAGTGGAQAFF; cdr3_nt: TGTGCCAGCAGCTTAGCTGGGACAGGAGGTGCTCAAGCTTTCTTT
v_call: TRBV19; clone_size: NA; cdr3_length: 15; d_call: TRBD2; j_call: TRBJ2-5; cdr3_aa: CASNLAGGTQETQYF; cdr3_nt: TGTGCCAGTAATTTAGCGGGAGGGACCCAAGAGACCCAGTACTTC
v_call: TRBV11-3; clone_size: NA; cdr3_length: 15; d_call: TRBD1; j_call: TRBJ2-1; cdr3_aa: CASSLRGTGGNEQFF; cdr3_nt: TGTGCCAGCAGCTTACGCGGGACAGGGGGCAATGAGCAGTTCTTC
v_call: TRBV10-3; clone_size: NA; cdr3_length: 16; d_call: TRBD2; j_call: TRBJ2-1; cdr3_aa: CAIRRTSTVLDNEQFF; cdr3_nt: TGTGCCATCAGACGGACTAGTACAGTTCTGGACAATGAGCAGTTCTTC
v_call: TRBV7-9; clone_size: NA; cdr3_length: 13; d_call: NA; j_call: TRBJ1-2; cdr3_aa: CASSLGTFYGYTF; cdr3_nt: TGTGCCAGCAGCTTGGGGACATTCTATGGCTACACCTTC
v_call: TRBV4-3; clone_size: few; cdr3_length: 15; d_call: NA; j_call: TRBJ1-3; cdr3_aa: CASSQETHSGNTIYF; cdr3_nt: TGCGCCAGCAGCCAAGAAACTCACTCTGGAAACACCATATATTTT
v_call: TRBV29-1; clone_size: NA; cdr3_length: 14; d_call: TRBD2; j_call: TRBJ2-2; cdr3_aa: CSVEGGLATGELFF; cdr3_nt: TGCAGCGTTGAAGGGGGACTAGCCACCGGGGAGCTGTTTTTT
v_call: TRBV19; clone_size: NA; cdr3_length: 16; d_call: TRBD1; j_call: TRBJ2-2; cdr3_aa: CASSPRDRGYTGELFF; cdr3_nt: TGTGCCAGTAGTCCCCGGGACAGGGGCTACACCGGGGAGCTGTTTTTT
v_call: TRBV6-5; clone_size: NA; cdr3_length: 12; d_call: NA; j_call: TRBJ1-6; cdr3_aa: CASSQPNSPLHF; cdr3_nt: TGTGCCAGCAGCCAGCCGAATTCACCCCTCCACTTT
v_call: TRBV6-4; clone_size: NA; cdr3_length: 14; d_call: TRBD2; j_call: TRBJ2-1; cdr3_aa: CASSDSIGGNEQFF; cdr3_nt: TGTGCCAGCAGTGACTCGATCGGGGGGAATGAGCAGTTCTTC
v_call: TRBV7-2; clone_size: NA; cdr3_length: 13; d_call: NA; j_call: TRBJ1-1; cdr3_aa: CASSRRGNTEAFF; cdr3_nt: TGTGCCAGCAGCCGGAGAGGGAACACTGAAGCTTTCTTT
v_call: TRBV18; clone_size: NA; cdr3_length: 10; d_call: NA; j_call: TRBJ1-1; cdr3_aa: CASSHSVAFF; cdr3_nt: TGTGCCAGCTCTCACAGTGTAGCTTTCTTT
v_call: TRBV4-1; clone_size: NA; cdr3_length: 17; d_call: NA; j_call: TRBJ1-3; cdr3_aa: CASSQTDSPMVRNTIYF; cdr3_nt: TGCGCCAGCAGCCAAACGGACAGCCCTATGGTTAGAAACACCATATATTTT
v_call: TRBV19; clone_size: NA; cdr3_length: 14; d_call: NA; j_call: TRBJ1-1; cdr3_aa: CASSIVGGNTEAFF; cdr3_nt: TGTGCCAGTAGTATAGTAGGGGGGAACACTGAAGCTTTCTTT
v_call: TRBV21-1; clone_size: NA; cdr3_length: 12; d_call: NA; j_call: TRBJ1-5; cdr3_aa: CASSSQGQPQHF; cdr3_nt: TGTGCCAGCAGCTCCCAGGGGCAGCCCCAGCATTTT
v_call: TRBV7-9; clone_size: few; cdr3_length: 12; d_call: NA; j_call: TRBJ1-2; cdr3_aa: CASSSDPYGYTF; cdr3_nt: TGTGCCAGCAGCTCAGACCCGTATGGCTACACCTTC
v_call: TRBV24-1; clone_size: NA; cdr3_length: 13; d_call: NA; j_call: TRBJ2-7; cdr3_aa: CATSDPTGLEQYF; cdr3_nt: TGTGCCACCAGTGACCCAACAGGGCTCGAGCAGTACTTC
v_call: TRBV18; clone_size: NA; cdr3_length: 14; d_call: NA; j_call: TRBJ2-3; cdr3_aa: CASSDRTSTDTQYF; cdr3_nt: TGTGCCAGCTCAGACAGGACTAGCACAGATACGCAGTATTTT
v_call: TRBV6-5; clone_size: NA; cdr3_length: 13; d_call: NA; j_call: TRBJ1-1; cdr3_aa: CASSTTGNTEAFF; cdr3_nt: TGTGCCAGCAGTACCACAGGGAACACTGAAGCTTTCTTT